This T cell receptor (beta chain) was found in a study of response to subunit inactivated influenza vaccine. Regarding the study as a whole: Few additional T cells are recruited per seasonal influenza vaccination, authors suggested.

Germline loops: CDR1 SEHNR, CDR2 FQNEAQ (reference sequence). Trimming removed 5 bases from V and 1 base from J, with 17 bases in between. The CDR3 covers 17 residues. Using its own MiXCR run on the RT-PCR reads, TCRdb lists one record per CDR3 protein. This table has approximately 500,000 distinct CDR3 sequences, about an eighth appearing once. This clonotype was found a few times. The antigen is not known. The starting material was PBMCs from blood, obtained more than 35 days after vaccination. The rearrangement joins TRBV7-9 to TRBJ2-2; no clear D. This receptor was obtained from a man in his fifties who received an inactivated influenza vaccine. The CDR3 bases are TGTGCCAGCAGCCCCCCATTGATTGGGGAGAACACCGGGGAGCTGTTTTTT. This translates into CASSPPLIGENTGELFF.